This T cell receptor beta chain was captured in a study of blood T cell repertoires in COVID-19. Study as a whole: The study drew acute and convalescent COVID-19 samples from the United States, Italy and Spain. T cells, B-cell-depleted T cells, or PBMCs provided the cDNA or gDNA that served as material.

CDR3 size: 14 residues. Germline V CDR1 and CDR2: SNHLY, FYNNEI. The V gene end was trimmed by 6 bases and the J gene end by 7 bases; junction bases not matched to a gene: 6. Authors' processing steps: Amplification with reference gene primers provided the estimates of nucleated cell counts. TCRdb's table, derived via immunoSEQ multiplex PCR, lists solely in-frame clones and lacks some. The V and J calls and clone size come from that table; D and trimming were worked out from the DNA. The repertoire holds 200,000 to 300,000 clones, with about four fifths as singletons. This clonotype was sampled from a woman in her thirties or forties who had recovered from COVID-19. This chain connects TRBV2 to TRBJ2-2, with TRBD1 matching 9 bases. Sequences were obtained from peripheral blood. This CDR3 reads CASSSQGANGELFF. In DNA form, the CDR3 reads TGTGCCAGCAGCTCACAGGGGGCGAACGGGGAGCTGTTTTTT.